Presented here are 21 T cell receptor beta chains from one specimen sequenced in a study of T-cell memory formation after mild COVID-19 (dated by TCRdb to about 2021). The method behind the library was 5' RACE. The sample was run on an Illumina NovaSeq 6000. TCRdb reanalyzed the raw reads on its own, using fastp at Q25 for trimming and MiXCR for clone calling, and kept in-frame beta chains. Every distinct CDR3 protein forms one entry, paired with its most common genes and DNA. In this sample the table shows about 600,000 distinct CDR3 sequences, about 22% of which occur a single time. 8.4% of the sample goes to the ten largest clones. The specimen sequenced was PBMCs or a T cell subset sorted from them (not recorded which). Receptor source: an adult woman who had mild COVID-19 (a few samples of this study predate the infection). The sample titles of this study are shuffled in the database, so cell type and time point are left out; the donor was told from shared clones.

The sample holds a few counts of this clonotype. The rearrangement uses TRBV23-1 and TRBJ2-5, with unresolved D. TRBV23-1 counts as an open reading frame of uncertain function. Trimming took off 4 bases at V and 2 bases at J, with 23 bases between the two ends. This CDR3 has 18 residues. CDR3 DNA: TGCGCCAGCAGTCTATCCCTTTATGACCTACCACCGCAAGAGACCCAGTACTTC. Translating gives CASSLSLYDLPPQETQYF.

This sequence joins TRBV11-2 and TRBJ2-5; tentatively, D is TRBD2 (5 bases). The CDR3 consists of 13 residues. Germline CDR1 SGHAT, CDR2 FQNNGV. Trimming cost V 8 bases and J 5 bases, with 15 bases left between them. This chain's CDR3 is CASCPSGWETQYF. For the CDR3, the DNA is TGTGCCAGCTGCCCATCGGGGTGGGAGACCCAGTACTTC.

The J gene is TRBJ1-6, the V gene TRBV6-6; D uncertain. This CDR3 comprises 13 residues. V was clipped by 0 bases and J by 9 bases, with 6 bases between them. Germline V gene lookup returns CDR1 MNHNY and CDR2 SVGAGI (reference sequence). Written as DNA, the CDR3 is TGTGCCAGCAGTTACTCGAATGGTTCACCCCTCCACTTT. Encoded protein: CASSYSNGSPLHF.

V is TRBV24-1 and J is TRBJ2-5; 8 bases map to TRBD1. Losses at the gene ends were 4 bases for V and 0 bases for J; bases not matched to a gene: 9. This CDR3 is built from 17 residues. Germline CDR1 reads KGHDR; CDR2 reads SFDVKD. The CDR3 spells CATSDHDRGPYQETQYF. Written as DNA, the CDR3 is TGTGCCACCAGTGACCACGACAGGGGACCTTACCAAGAGACCCAGTACTTC.

The chain employs TRBV5-4 and TRBJ2-1; 10 bases map to TRBD2. V gave up 6 bases and J gave up 4 bases; unmatched junction bases: 16. CDR3 length: 18 amino acids. Looked up from germline, CDR1 is SGHNT and CDR2 is YYREEE (reference sequence). The CDR3 region is CASKLGGGSGRPYNEQFF. Here the CDR3 DNA reads TGTGCCAGCAAACTTGGCGGGGGTAGCGGGAGGCCTTACAATGAGCAGTTCTTC.

J is TRBJ1-6 and V is TRBV3-1; D uncertain. CDR3 length equals 13 residues. Trimming stripped 4 bases from V and 9 bases from J, with 10 bases between. CDR1 and CDR2 from the germline V gene are LGHDT and YNNKEL (reference sequence). The DNA for the CDR3 is TGTGCCAGCAGCCGCGTTGCCGGTTCACCCCTCCACTTT. Translation: CASSRVAGSPLHF.

This clonotype was picked up a small number of times. V usage is TRBV6-5 and J usage is TRBJ1-1; 8 bases match TRBD1. This CDR3 contains 12 residues. J lost 8 bases, V lost 5 bases, and 4 bases had no gene match. Looked up from germline, CDR1 is MNHEY and CDR2 is SVGAGI. CDR3 DNA: TGTGCCAGCAGTGCCCGGACAGGGGAAGCTTTCTTT. Its protein product is CASSARTGEAFF.

This clonotype was recorded a few times. The chain couples TRBV19 to TRBJ2-3; 8 bases agree with TRBD1. The junction had 7 bases not matched to a gene; V was cut back by 8 bases and J by 0 bases. The CDR3 has 15 residues. The germline CDR1 and CDR2 sequences are LNHDA and SQIVND (reference sequence). The CDR3 DNA reads as TGTGCCAGTTTGACAAGACAGGGGAGCACAGATACGCAGTATTTT. Translating it yields CASLTRQGSTDTQYF. The full variable domain, completed using reference TRBV19 and TRBJ2-3, is DGGITQSPKYLFRKEGQNVTLSCEQNLNHDAMYWYRQDPGQGLRLIYYSQIVNDFQKGDIAEGYSVSREKKESFPLTVTSAQKNPTAFYLCASLTRQGSTDTQYFGPGTRLTVL.

This clonotype occurred a few times. The chain has TRBV4-1 and TRBJ2-4, with TRBD1 as a possible D gene (6 bases). The V gene's germline CDR1 is MGHRA and CDR2 YSYEKL. V gave up 4 bases and J gave up 5 bases, with 12 bases separating them. The CDR3 has 14 amino acids. The CDR3: CASSLGTSENIQYF. The CDR3 nucleotides read TGCGCCAGCAGCCTAGGGACATCAGAAAACATTCAGTACTTC.

CDR3 sequence (DNA): TGCGCCAGCAGCCCGTCGGTGGGGGGCCCCTACAATGAGCAGTTCTTC. It encodes CASSPSVGGPYNEQFF. The gene calls are TRBV5-1 and TRBJ2-1; D possibly uses TRBD1 or TRBD2 (6 bases each). The CDR3 totals 16 residues. The V and J ends lost 4 bases and 2 bases respectively, with 16 bases between them. Per the germline V gene, CDR1 is SGHRS and CDR2 is YFSETQ.

The chain is built from TRBV12-3 or TRBV12-4 and TRBJ2-1; D not resolved. Trimming removed 3 bases at V and 3 bases at J, with 12 bases between. The CDR3 totals 15 residues. The CDR3 sequence: CASSFRLVGYNEQFF. The CDR3 DNA follows: TGTGCCAGCAGTTTCCGGCTCGTCGGCTACAATGAGCAGTTCTTC.

This clonotype was seen ten or more times. The chain uses TRBV7-3 and TRBJ2-3; TRBD1 is a possible D gene (6 bases). The germline V gene has CDR1 SGHTA and CDR2 FQGTGA. The CDR3 covers 15 residues. V lost 1 base, J lost 0 bases, and 8 bases lay in between. CDR3 sequence reads: CASSLMGASTDTQYF. DNA for the CDR3: TGTGCCAGCAGCTTAATGGGGGCGAGCACAGATACGCAGTATTTT.

In its sample, this clonotype was seen a few times. The chain couples TRBV5-1 to TRBJ1-1; D uncertain. The CDR3 runs 15 residues. Germline CDR1 is SGHRS and CDR2 is YFSETQ. V lost 0 bases and J 2 bases, leaving 11 bases between the germline ends. CDR3 bases: TGCGCCAGCAGCTTGGCCGGAAAGGGCAACACTGAAGCTTTCTTT. This gives the protein CASSLAGKGNTEAFF. The full variable domain, completed using reference TRBV5-1 and TRBJ1-1, is KAGVTQTPRYLIKTRGQQVTLSCSPISGHRSVSWYQQTPGQGLQFLFEYFSETQRNKGNFPGRFSGRQFSNSRSEMNVSTLELGDSALYLCASSLAGKGNTEAFFGQGTRLTVV.

The genes are TRBV5-1 and TRBJ2-1, with 8 bases that match TRBD2. Germline lookup yields CDR1 SGHRS and CDR2 YFSETQ. CDR3 length: 19 residues. The ends lost 4 bases at V and 0 bases at J; junction bases unmatched: 15. CDR3 bases: TGCGCCAGCAGCCGTTTCTCGGCTAGCGGGCTCCGCTCCTACAATGAGCAGTTCTTC. Its translation is CASSRFSASGLRSYNEQFF.

This chain links TRBV7-9 with TRBJ1-5; D ambiguous. This CDR3 has 12 residues. Germline CDR1 reads SEHNR; CDR2 reads FQNEAQ (reference sequence). Trimming stripped 1 base from V and 7 bases from J, with 5 bases between. The CDR3 DNA reads as TGTGCCAGCAGCTTAGGCCGGCAGCCCCAGCATTTT. Translated, it gives CASSLGRQPQHF.

This chain connects TRBV5-1 to TRBJ2-5; no clear D. Per germline, CDR1 SGHRS and CDR2 YFSETQ. V gave up 0 bases and J gave up 4 bases, with 25 bases separating them. The CDR3 runs 19 residues. The CDR3 spells CASSLVGVLTAGPPETQYF. The CDR3 region has the DNA TGCGCCAGCAGCTTGGTAGGTGTTCTTACGGCAGGCCCCCCAGAGACCCAGTACTTC.

This clonotype was seen only a few times. This chain connects TRBV5-5 to TRBJ2-7, with 11 nucleotides matching TRBD2. CDR3 length equals 18 residues. Germline V gives CDR1 SGHKS, CDR2 YYEKEE (reference sequence). With V trimmed by 0 bases and J by 2 bases, 10 bases remained unmatched. The CDR3 loop is CASSLGLGLADVAYEQYF. For the CDR3, the DNA is TGTGCCAGCAGCTTGGGGTTGGGACTAGCGGACGTCGCCTACGAGCAGTACTTC.

V gene TRBV20-1 combines with J gene TRBJ1-1; D is ambiguous. V lost 5 bases and J lost 6, with 10 bases in between. The CDR3 is 11 residues long. CDR1 and CDR2 (germline): DFQATT, SNEGSKA (reference sequence). This chain's CDR3 is CSARSAAEAFF. The CDR3 DNA reads TGCAGTGCTCGCAGTGCGGCTGAAGCTTTCTTT.

The V and J genes are TRBV7-9 and TRBJ1-2, with 7 bases lining up with TRBD1. The CDR3 runs 15 residues. Looked up from germline, CDR1 is SEHNR and CDR2 is FQNEAQ (reference sequence). V trimming: 5 bases; J trimming: 4 bases; junction bases outside the gene matches: 10. Written as DNA, the CDR3 is TGTGCCAGCAGCCAGGGACAGAACCCCCTCTATGGCTACACCTTC. As protein: CASSQGQNPLYGYTF.

This clonotype occurred a few times. The chain links TRBV4-3 to TRBJ2-3; D is unclear. The V gene lost 3 bases and the J gene lost 4 bases, with 11 bases spanning the gap. The germline CDR1 and CDR2 sequences are LGHNA and YSLEER. The CDR3 contains 14 residues. CDR3 amino acids: CASSQRSFPDTQYF. The DNA for the CDR3 is TGCGCCAGCAGCCAGAGGAGCTTTCCAGATACGCAGTATTTT.

This chain joins TRBV7-2 and TRBJ1-1, with D possibly being TRBD1 (5 bases). V gave up 1 base and J gave up 8 bases, with 17 bases separating them. CDR3 length equals 15 residues. Per germline, CDR1 SGHTA and CDR2 FQGNSA. Written as DNA, the CDR3 is TGTGCCAGCAGCTTAGGCGCGTTAGGGGCCCGCGAAGCTTTCTTT. This encodes CASSLGALGAREAFF. Based on the CDR3 plus reference TRBV7-2 and TRBJ1-1, the full variable domain is GAGVSQSPSNKVTEKGKDVELRCDPISGHTALYWYRQSLGQGLEFLIYFQGNSAPDKSGLPSDRFSAERTGGSVSTLTIQRTQQEDSAVYLCASSLGALGAREAFFGQGTRLTVV.